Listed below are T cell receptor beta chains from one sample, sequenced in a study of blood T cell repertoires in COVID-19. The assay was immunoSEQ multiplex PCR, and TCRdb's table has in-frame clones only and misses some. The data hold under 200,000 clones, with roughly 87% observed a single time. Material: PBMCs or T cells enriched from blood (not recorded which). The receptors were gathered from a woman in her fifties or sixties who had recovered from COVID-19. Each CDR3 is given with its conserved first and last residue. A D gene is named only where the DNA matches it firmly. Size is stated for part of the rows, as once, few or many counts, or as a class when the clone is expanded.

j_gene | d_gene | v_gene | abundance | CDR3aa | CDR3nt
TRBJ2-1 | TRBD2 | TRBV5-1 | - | CASSLGVGGRAVDEQFF | TGCGCCAGCAGCTTGGGTGTCGGCGGGAGGGCCGTCGATGAGCAGTTCTTC
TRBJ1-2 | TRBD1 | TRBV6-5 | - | CASSRGLPNYGYTF | TGTGCCAGCAGCAGGGGGCTCCCGAACTATGGCTACACCTTC
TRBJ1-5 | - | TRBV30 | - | CAWSRGKQSDNQPQHF | TGTGCCTGGAGCCGGGGGAAACAATCCGACAATCAGCCCCAGCATTTT
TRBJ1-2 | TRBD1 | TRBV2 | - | CASSVRTGGSDGYTF | TGTGCCAGCAGTGTACGGACAGGGGGCAGTGATGGCTACACCTTC
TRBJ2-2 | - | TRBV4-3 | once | CASRLIGATGELFF | TGCGCCAGCAGACTGATAGGGGCCACCGGGGAGCTGTTTTTT
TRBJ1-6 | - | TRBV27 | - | CASSLLGTSNPLHF | TGTGCCAGCAGTTTATTGGGGACAAGTAACCCCCTCCACTTT
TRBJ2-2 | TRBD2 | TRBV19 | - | CATRTSGRRNTGELFF | TGTGCCACTCGGACTAGCGGGAGAAGAAACACCGGGGAGCTGTTTTTT
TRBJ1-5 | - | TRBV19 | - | CASTNVIYGQPQHF | TGTGCCAGTACCAATGTGATCTACGGTCAGCCCCAGCATTTT
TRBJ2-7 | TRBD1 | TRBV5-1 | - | CASSLVTTGQGSYEQYF | TGCGCCAGCAGCTTGGTTACCACGGGACAGGGGTCCTACGAGCAGTACTTC
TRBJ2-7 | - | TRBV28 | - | CATALQGWGYEQYF | TGTGCCACCGCACTACAGGGTTGGGGCTACGAGCAGTACTTC
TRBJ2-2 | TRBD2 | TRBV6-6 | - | CASSPLREGRLWGPENGELFF | TGTGCCAGCAGTCCTTTACGGGAGGGCCGGTTGTGGGGTCCCGAAAACGGGGAGCTGTTTTTT
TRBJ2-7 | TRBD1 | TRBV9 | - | CASSWTGSTNEQYF | TGTGCCAGCAGCTGGACAGGATCGACTAACGAGCAGTACTTC
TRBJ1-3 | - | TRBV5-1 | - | CASSLGPVGGSGNTIYF | TGCGCCAGCAGCTTGGGTCCCGTCGGCGGCTCTGGAAACACCATATATTTT
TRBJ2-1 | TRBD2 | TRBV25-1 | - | CASSLASGSLSYNEQFF | TGTGCCAGCAGCCTCGCTAGCGGCTCCCTCTCCTACAATGAGCAGTTCTTC
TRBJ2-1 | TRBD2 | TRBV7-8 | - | CASSLGLAGTEQFF | TGTGCCAGCAGCTTAGGGCTAGCGGGGACTGAGCAGTTCTTC
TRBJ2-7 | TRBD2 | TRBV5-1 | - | CASSLLAGHTYEQYF | TGCGCCAGCAGCTTGCTAGCGGGACATACCTACGAGCAGTACTTC
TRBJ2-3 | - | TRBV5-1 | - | CASSFAQGVASTDTQYF | TGCGCCAGCAGCTTCGCCCAAGGGGTGGCGAGCACAGATACGCAGTATTTT
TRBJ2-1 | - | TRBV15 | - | CATSRANEQFF | TGTGCCACCAGCAGAGCGAATGAGCAGTTCTTC
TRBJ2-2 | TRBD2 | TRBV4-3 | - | CASSRSSIAGGWTGELFF | TGCGCCAGCAGCCGATCGTCTATAGCGGGAGGTTGGACCGGGGAGCTGTTTTTT
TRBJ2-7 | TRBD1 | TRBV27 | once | CASSLLRSGTASYEQYF | TGTGCCAGCAGTTTACTTAGATCCGGGACAGCCTCCTACGAGCAGTACTTC
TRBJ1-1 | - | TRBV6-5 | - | CASSYSLRRSSEAFF | TGTGCCAGCAGTTACTCGTTGAGGCGGTCGTCCGAAGCTTTCTTT
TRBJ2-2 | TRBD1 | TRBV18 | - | CASSQGQGNTGELFF | TGTGCCAGCTCACAAGGACAGGGGAACACCGGGGAGCTGTTTTTT
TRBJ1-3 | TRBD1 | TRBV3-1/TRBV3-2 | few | CASSQGGQDSGNTIYF | TGTGCCAGCAGCCAAGGGGGACAGGACTCTGGAAACACCATATATTTT
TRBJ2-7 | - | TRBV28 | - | CASSPPGQLSYEQYF | TGTGCCAGCAGTCCCCCCGGACAACTCTCCTACGAGCAGTACTTC
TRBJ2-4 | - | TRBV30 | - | CAWSVSSKNIQYF | TGTGCCTGGAGTGTTAGCTCCAAAAACATTCAGTACTTC
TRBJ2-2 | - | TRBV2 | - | CASLEYTGELFF | TGTGCCAGTCTAGAGTACACCGGGGAGCTGTTTTTT
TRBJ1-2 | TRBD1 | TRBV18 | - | CASSPGQGSGYTF | TGTGCCAGCTCACCGGGACAGGGCTCTGGCTACACCTTC
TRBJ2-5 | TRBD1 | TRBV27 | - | CASSPRTGGEGDETQYF | TGTGCCAGCAGTCCCCGGACAGGGGGCGAGGGCGACGAGACCCAGTACTTC
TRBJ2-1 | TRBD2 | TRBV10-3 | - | CAISESTSGRDNEQFF | TGTGCCATCAGTGAGTCTACTAGCGGGCGGGACAATGAGCAGTTCTTC
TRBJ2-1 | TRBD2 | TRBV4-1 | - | CASRALTSGTEQFF | TGCGCCAGCCGAGCCCTGACTAGCGGTACTGAGCAGTTCTTC
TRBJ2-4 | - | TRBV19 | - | CASSAQDTLAKNIQYF | TGTGCCAGTAGTGCTCAGGATACGCTAGCCAAAAACATTCAGTACTTC
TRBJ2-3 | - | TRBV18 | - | CASSSDTDTQYF | TGTGCCAGCTCATCAGACACAGATACGCAGTATTTT
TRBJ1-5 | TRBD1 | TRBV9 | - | CASSPGQATNQPQHF | TGTGCCAGCAGCCCAGGACAGGCGACCAATCAGCCCCAGCATTTT
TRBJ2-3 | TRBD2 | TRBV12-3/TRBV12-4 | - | CASSLEREDTQYF | TGTGCCAGCAGTTTAGAGCGGGAAGATACGCAGTATTTT
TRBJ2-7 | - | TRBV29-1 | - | CSVEGTGYGEQYF | TGCAGCGTTGAAGGCACTGGTTACGGCGAGCAGTACTTC
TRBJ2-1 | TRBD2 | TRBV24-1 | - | CATGTAGGSHNEQFF | TGTGCCACCGGAACGGCGGGAGGGTCCCACAATGAGCAGTTCTTC
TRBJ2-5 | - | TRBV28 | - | CASRQTLETQYF | TGTGCCAGCAGGCAGACTTTGGAGACCCAGTACTTC
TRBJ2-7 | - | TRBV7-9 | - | CASSLPDGSSYEQYF | TGTGCCAGCAGCTTACCCGACGGGTCCTCCTACGAGCAGTACTTC
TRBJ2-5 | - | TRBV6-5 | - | CASSYYGGTQETQYF | TGTGCCAGCAGTTACTATGGCGGTACCCAAGAGACCCAGTACTTC
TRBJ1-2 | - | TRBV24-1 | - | CAISRPGAYGYTF | TGTGCCATCAGTCGGCCGGGAGCCTATGGCTACACCTTC
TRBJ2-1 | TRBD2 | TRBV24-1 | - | CATSDRLAGAYGEQFF | TGTGCCACCAGTGACAGACTAGCGGGAGCGTACGGTGAGCAGTTCTTC
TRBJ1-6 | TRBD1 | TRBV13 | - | CASSLSRQGQNSPLHF | TGTGCCAGCAGCTTATCTCGCCAGGGACAGAATTCACCCCTCCACTTT
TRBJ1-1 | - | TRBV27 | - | CASKGVASGDTEAFF | TGTGCCAGCAAGGGGGTAGCGAGCGGGGACACTGAAGCTTTCTTT
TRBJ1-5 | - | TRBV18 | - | CASSPGGGQPQHF | TGTGCCAGCTCACCAGGGGGGGGGCAGCCCCAGCATTTT
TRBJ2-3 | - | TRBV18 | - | CASCTGYTDTQYF | TGTGCCAGCTGCACCGGGTACACAGATACGCAGTATTTT
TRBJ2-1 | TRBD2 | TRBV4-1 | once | CASSQPGTSGANEQFF | TGCGCCAGCAGCCAACCCGGGACTAGCGGGGCAAATGAGCAGTTCTTC
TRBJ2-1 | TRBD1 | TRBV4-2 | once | CASSQEDSGTGFNEQFF | TGTGCCAGCAGCCAAGAGGATTCCGGGACAGGGTTCAATGAGCAGTTCTTC
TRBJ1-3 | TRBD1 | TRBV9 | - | CASTEDRFGNTIYF | TGTGCCAGCACCGAGGACAGGTTCGGAAACACCATATATTTT
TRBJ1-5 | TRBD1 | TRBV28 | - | CASSWQGGSNQPQHF | TGTGCCAGCAGTTGGCAGGGGGGTAGCAATCAGCCCCAGCATTTT
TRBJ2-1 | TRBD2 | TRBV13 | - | CASSSFGTSGVNEQFF | TGTGCCAGCAGCTCCTTCGGGACTAGCGGGGTCAATGAGCAGTTCTTC